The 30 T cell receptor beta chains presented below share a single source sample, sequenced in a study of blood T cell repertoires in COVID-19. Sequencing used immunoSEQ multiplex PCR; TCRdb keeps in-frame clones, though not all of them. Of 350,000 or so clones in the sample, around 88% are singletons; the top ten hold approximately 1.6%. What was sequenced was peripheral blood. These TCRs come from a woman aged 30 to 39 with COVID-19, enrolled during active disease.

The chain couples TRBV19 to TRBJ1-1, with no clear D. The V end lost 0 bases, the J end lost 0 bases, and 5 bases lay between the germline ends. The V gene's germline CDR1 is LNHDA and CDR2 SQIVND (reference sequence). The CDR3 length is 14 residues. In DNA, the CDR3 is TGTGCCAGTAGTATAGATCGGGTGAACACTGAAGCTTTCTTT. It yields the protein CASSIDRVNTEAFF.

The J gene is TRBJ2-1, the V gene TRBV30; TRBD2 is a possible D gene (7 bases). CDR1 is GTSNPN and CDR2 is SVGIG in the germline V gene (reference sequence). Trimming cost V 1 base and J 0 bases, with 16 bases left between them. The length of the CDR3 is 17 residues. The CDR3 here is CAWSGRAGTSSYNEQFF. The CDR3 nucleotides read TGTGCCTGGAGTGGGCGAGCGGGGACAAGCTCCTACAATGAGCAGTTCTTC.

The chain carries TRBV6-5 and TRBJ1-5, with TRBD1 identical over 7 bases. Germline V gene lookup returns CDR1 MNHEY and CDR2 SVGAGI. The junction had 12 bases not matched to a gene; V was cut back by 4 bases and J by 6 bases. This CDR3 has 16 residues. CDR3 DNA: TGTGCCAGCAGTTTCGGCGGCAGGGGGGTGGGTCAGCCCCAGCATTTT. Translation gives CASSFGGRGVGQPQHF.

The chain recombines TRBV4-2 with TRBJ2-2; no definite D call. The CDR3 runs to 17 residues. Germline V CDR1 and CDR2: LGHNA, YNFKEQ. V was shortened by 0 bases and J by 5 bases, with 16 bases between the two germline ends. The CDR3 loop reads CASSQEALSFWTGELFF. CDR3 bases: TGTGCCAGCAGCCAAGAGGCCCTTAGCTTTTGGACCGGGGAGCTGTTTTTT.

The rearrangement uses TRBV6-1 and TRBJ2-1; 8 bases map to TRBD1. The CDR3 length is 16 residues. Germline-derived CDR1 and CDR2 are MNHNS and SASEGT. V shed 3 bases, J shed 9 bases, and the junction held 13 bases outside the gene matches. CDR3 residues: CASSDGLGQGFFEQFF. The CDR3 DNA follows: TGTGCCAGCAGTGACGGGTTAGGACAGGGTTTTTTTGAGCAGTTCTTC.

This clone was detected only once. As DNA, the CDR3 is TGTGCCAGCAGTTTAACGGGGGGAGGAGGCTACACCTTC. It yields the protein CASSLTGGGGYTF. The rearrangement uses TRBV27 and TRBJ1-2; TRBD1 might be the D (5 bases). CDR1 is MNHEY and CDR2 is SMNVEV in the germline V gene (reference sequence). The CDR3 spans 13 residues. The V gene lost 2 bases and the J gene lost 8 bases, with 12 bases spanning the gap.

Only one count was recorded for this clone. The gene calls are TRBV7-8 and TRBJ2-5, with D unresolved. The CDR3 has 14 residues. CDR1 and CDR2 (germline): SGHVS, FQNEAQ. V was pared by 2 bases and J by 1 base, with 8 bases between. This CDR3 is CASSLSAGQETQYF. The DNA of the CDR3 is TGTGCCAGCAGCTTAAGTGCAGGCCAAGAGACCCAGTACTTC.

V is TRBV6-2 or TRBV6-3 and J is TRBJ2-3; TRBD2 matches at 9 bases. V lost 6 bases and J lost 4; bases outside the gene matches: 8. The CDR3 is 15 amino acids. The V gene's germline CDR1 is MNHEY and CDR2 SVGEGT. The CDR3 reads CASSPRGGVPDTQYF. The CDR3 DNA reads TGTGCCAGCAGCCCGCGGGGGGGAGTCCCAGATACGCAGTATTTT.

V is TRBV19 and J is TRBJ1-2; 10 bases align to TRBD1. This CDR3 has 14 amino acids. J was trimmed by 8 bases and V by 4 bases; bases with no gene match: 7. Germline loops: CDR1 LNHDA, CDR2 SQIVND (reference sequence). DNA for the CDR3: TGTGCCAGTAGTACGGGACAGGGGACAAACGGCTACACCTTC. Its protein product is CASSTGQGTNGYTF. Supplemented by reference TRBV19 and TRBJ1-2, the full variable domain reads DGGITQSPKYLFRKEGQNVTLSCEQNLNHDAMYWYRQDPGQGLRLIYYSQIVNDFQKGDIAEGYSVSREKKESFPLTVTSAQKNPTAFYLCASSTGQGTNGYTFGSGTRLTVV.

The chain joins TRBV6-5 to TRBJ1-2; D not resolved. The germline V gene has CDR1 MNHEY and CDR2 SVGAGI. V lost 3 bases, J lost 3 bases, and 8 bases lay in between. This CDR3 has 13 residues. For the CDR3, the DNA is TGTGCCAGCAGTTATAATCGGGACTATGGCTACACCTTC. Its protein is CASSYNRDYGYTF.

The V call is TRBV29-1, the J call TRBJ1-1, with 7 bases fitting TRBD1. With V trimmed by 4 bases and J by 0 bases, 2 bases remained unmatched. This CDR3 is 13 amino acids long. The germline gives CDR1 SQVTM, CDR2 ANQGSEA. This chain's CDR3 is CSVVGGLNTEAFF. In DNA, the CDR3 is TGCAGCGTTGTAGGGGGCTTGAACACTGAAGCTTTCTTT.

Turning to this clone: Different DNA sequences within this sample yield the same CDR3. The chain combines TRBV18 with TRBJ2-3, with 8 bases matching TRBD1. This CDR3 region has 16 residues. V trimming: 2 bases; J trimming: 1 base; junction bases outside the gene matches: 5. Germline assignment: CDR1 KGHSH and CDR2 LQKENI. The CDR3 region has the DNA TGTGCCAGCTCACCAGGCGACAGGGGTCGCACAGATACGCAGTATTTT. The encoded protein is CASSPGDRGRTDTQYF. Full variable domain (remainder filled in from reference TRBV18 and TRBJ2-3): NAGVMQNPRHLVRRRGQEARLRCSPMKGHSHVYWYRQLPEEGLKFMVYLQKENIIDESGMPKERFSAEFPKEGPSILRIQQVVRGDSAAYFCASSPGDRGRTDTQYFGPGTRLTVL.

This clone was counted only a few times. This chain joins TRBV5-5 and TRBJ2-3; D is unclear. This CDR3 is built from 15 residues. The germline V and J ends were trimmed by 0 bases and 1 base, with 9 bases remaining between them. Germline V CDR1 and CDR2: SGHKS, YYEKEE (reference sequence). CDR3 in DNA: TGTGCCAGCAGCTTGGCCCACAAAGGCACAGATACGCAGTATTTT. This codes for CASSLAHKGTDTQYF.

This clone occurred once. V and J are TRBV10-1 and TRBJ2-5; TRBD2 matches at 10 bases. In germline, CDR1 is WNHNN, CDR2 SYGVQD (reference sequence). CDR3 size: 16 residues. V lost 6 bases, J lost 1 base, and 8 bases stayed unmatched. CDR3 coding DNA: TGCGCCAGCAGCCTTGGTAGCGGGGGGTCCCAAGAGACCCAGTACTTC. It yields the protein CASSLGSGGSQETQYF.

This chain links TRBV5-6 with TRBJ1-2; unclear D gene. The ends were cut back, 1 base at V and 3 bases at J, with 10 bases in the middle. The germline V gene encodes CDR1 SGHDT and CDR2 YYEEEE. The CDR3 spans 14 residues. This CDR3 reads CASSLWEIYYGYTF. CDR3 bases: TGTGCCAGCAGCTTGTGGGAGATTTACTATGGCTACACCTTC.

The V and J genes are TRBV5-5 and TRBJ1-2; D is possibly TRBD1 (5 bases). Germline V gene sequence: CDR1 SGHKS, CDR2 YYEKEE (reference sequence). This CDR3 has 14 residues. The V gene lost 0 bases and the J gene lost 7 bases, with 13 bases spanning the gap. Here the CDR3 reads CASSLARAWGGYTF. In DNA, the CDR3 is TGTGCCAGCAGCTTGGCCAGGGCCTGGGGTGGCTACACCTTC. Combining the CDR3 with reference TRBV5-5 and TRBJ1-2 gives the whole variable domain DAGVTQSPTHLIKTRGQQVTLRCSPISGHKSVSWYQQVLGQGPQFIFQYYEKEERGRGNFPDRFSARQFPNYSSELNVNALLLGDSALYLCASSLARAWGGYTFGSGTRLTVV.

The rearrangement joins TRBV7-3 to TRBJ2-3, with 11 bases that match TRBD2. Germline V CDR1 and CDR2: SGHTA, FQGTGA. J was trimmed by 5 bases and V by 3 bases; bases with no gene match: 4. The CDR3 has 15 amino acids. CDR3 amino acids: CASSFSGGAGDTQYF. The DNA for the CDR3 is TGTGCCAGCAGCTTTAGCGGGGGGGCAGGAGATACGCAGTATTTT.

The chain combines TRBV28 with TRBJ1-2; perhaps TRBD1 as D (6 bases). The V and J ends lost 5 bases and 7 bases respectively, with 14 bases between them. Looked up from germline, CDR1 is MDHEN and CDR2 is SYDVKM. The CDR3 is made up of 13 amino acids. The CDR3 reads CASSQGQIPGYTF. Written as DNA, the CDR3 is TGTGCCAGCAGTCAAGGACAGATTCCTGGCTACACCTTC.

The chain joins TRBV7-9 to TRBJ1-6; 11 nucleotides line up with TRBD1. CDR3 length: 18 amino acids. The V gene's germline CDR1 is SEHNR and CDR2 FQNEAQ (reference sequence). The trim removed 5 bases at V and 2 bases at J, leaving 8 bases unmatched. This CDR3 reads CASSRWDRGTTYNSPLHF. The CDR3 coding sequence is TGTGCCAGCAGCCGATGGGACAGGGGGACAACCTATAATTCACCCCTCCACTTT.

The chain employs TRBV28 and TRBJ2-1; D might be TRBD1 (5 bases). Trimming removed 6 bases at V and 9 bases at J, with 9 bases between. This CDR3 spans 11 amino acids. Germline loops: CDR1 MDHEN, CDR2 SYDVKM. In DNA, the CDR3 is TGTGCCAGCAGGGGGCTAGGTGAGCAGTTCTTC. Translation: CASRGLGEQFF.

CDR3 loop: CASSSLTDTQYF. CDR3 nucleotides: TGTGCCAGCAGTTCCCTCACAGATACGCAGTATTTT. The chain combines TRBV6-2 or TRBV6-3 with TRBJ2-3, with unresolved D. The CDR3 runs to 12 residues. Germline V CDR1 and CDR2: MNHEY, SVGEGT. Between the trimmed V and J ends, which lost 4 bases and 2 bases, there was a span of 4 bases.

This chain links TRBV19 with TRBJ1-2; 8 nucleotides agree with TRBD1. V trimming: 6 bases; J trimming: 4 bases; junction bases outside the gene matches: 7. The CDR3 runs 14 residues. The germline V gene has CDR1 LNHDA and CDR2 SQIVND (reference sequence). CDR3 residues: CASRDRELFYGYTF. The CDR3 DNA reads TGTGCCAGTAGGGACAGGGAGTTATTCTATGGCTACACCTTC.

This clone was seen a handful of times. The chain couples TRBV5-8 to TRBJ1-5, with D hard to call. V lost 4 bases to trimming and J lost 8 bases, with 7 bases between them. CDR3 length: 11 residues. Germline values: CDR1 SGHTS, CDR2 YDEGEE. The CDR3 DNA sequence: TGTGCCAGCAGCCTGCCGGAGCCCCAGCATTTT. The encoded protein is CASSLPEPQHF.

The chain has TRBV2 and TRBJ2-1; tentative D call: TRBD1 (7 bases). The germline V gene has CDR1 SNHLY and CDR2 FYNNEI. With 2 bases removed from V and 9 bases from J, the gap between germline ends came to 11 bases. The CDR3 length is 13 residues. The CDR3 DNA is TGTGCCAGCAGTGAACAGGGGGGCGGTGAGCAGTTCTTC. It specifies CASSEQGGGEQFF.

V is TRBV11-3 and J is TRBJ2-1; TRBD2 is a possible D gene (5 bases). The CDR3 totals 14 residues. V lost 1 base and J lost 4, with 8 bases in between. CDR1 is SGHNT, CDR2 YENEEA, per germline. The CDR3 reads CASSLGRQYNEQFF. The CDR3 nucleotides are TGTGCCAGCAGCTTAGGGAGGCAATACAATGAGCAGTTCTTC.

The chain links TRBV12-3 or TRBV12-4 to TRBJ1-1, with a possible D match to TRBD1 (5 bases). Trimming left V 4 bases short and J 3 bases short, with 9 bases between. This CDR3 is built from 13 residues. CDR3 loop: CASSSRGYTEAFF. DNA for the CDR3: TGTGCCAGCAGTTCGCGGGGCTACACTGAAGCTTTCTTT.

Written as DNA, the CDR3 is TGTGCCAGCAGTATTAGCGGGGGTTACACAGATACGCAGTATTTT. Its protein product is CASSISGGYTDTQYF. The chain uses TRBV6-6 and TRBJ2-3; 9 positions agree with TRBD2. The germline V gene has CDR1 MNHNY and CDR2 SVGAGI (reference sequence). V gave up 5 bases and J gave up 2 bases; unmatched junction bases: 5. This CDR3 has 15 residues.

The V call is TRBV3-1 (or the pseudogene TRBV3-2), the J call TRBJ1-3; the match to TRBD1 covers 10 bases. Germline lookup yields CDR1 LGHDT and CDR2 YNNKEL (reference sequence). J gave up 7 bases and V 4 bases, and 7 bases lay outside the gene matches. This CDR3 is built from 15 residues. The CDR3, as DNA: TGTGCCAGCAGCCTACCGGGACAGGGGCGGAACACCATATATTTT. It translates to CASSLPGQGRNTIYF.

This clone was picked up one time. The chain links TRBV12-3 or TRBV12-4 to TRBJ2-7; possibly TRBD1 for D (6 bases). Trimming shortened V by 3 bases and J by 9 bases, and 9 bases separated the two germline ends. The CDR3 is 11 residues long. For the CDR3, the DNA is TGTGCCAGCAGTTTCAGGGGCGCGCAGTACTTC. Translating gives CASSFRGAQYF.

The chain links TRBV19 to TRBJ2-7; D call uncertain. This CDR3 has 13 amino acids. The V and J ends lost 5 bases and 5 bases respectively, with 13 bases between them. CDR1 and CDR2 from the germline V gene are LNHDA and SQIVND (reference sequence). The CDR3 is CASSYTSLNEQYF. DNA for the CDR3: TGTGCCAGTAGTTACACCTCGTTGAACGAGCAGTACTTC.